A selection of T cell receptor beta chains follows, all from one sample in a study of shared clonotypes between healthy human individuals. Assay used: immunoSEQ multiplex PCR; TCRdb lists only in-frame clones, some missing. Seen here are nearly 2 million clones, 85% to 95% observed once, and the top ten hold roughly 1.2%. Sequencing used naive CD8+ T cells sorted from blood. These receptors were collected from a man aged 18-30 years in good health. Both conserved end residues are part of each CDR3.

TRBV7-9 CASSLGAGGLGYEQYF
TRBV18 CASSLQGYAYEQYF
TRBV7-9 CASSPQLAGGTDTQYF
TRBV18 CASSTTGGDGYTF
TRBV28 CASRAGPSYEQYF
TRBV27 CASSFPRDREGEKLFF
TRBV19 CASSIEWRGNSNQPQHF
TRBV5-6 CASSLVLAGPERYNEQFF
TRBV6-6 CASSTRDRIGSPLHF
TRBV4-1 CASSQDFGTGFLYEQYF
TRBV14 CASSQGTFYGYTF
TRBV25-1 CASSGEGSQETQYF
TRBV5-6 CASSLGDSFLYEQYF
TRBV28 CASNGYRSAYEQYF
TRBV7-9 CASSSRTGRSGETQYF
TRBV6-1 CASSEAGGYNEQFF
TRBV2 CASSGRGQETQYF
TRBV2 CASQGGQGKGRQYF
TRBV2 CASVAGDYEQYF
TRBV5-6 CASSPGQGAGGANVLTF
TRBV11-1 CASSLSGYGGALMNTEAFF